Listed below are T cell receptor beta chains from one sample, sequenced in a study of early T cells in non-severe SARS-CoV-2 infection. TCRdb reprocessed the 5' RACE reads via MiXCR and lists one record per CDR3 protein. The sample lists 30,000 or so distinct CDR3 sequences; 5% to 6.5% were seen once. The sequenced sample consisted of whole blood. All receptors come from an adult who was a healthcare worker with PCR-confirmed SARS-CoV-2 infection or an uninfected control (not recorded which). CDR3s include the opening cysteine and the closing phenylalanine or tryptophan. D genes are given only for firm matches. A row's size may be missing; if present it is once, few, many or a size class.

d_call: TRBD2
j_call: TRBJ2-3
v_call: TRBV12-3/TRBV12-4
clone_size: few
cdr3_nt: TGTGCCAGCACATCGGGCGGGAGGGCCCGGGATACGCAGTATTTT
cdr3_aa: CASTSGGRARDTQYF

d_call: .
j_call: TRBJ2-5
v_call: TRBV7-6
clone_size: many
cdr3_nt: TGTGCCAGCAGCCCAGCTGACAGCCAAGAGACCCAGTACTTC
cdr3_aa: CASSPADSQETQYF

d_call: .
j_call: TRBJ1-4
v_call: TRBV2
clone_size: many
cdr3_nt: TGTGCCAGCAGGAAACTTCTTCCAGGGTCCGAAAAACTGTTTTTT
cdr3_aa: CASRKLLPGSEKLFF

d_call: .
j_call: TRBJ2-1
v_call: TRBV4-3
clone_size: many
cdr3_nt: TGCGCCAGCAGCCAAACAGGGTCAGGATACAATGAGCAGTTCTTC
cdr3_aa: CASSQTGSGYNEQFF

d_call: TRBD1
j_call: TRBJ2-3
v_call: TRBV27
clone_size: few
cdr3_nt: TGTGCCAGCAGTTTATACCGACAGGGGGGAAACACAGATACGCAGTATTTT
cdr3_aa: CASSLYRQGGNTDTQYF

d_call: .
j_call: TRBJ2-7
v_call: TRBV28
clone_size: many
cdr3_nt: TGTGCCAGCAGTATCAACCGGGGTCTCCACGAGCAGTACTTC
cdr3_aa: CASSINRGLHEQYF

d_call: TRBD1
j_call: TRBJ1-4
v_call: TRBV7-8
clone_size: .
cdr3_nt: TGTGCCAGCAGCCTAAGGACAGGGGAGAATGAAAAACTGTTTTTT
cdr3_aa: CASSLRTGENEKLFF

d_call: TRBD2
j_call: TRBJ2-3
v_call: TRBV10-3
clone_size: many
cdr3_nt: TGTGCCATCAGTGAGTCGACTAGCGGGATGCCAGATACGCAGTATTTT
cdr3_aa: CAISESTSGMPDTQYF

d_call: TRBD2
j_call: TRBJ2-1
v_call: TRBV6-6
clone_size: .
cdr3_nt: TGTGCCAGCCGTCTGGGACTAGAGCCACCAGATGAGCAGTTCTTC
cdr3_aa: CASRLGLEPPDEQFF

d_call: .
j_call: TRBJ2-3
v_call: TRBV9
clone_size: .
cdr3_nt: TGTGCCAGCAGCGTCCGGGACTTCACAGATACGCAGTATTTT
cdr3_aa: CASSVRDFTDTQYF

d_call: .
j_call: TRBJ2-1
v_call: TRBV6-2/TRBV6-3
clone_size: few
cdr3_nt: TGTGCCAGCAGTTACTCGGTCAACAATGAGCAGTTCTTC
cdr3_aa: CASSYSVNNEQFF

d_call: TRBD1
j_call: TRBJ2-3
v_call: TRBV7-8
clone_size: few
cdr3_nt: TGTGCCAGCAGCTTAGACGTCAGGGGGCCACTCACAGATACGCAGTATTTT
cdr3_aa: CASSLDVRGPLTDTQYF

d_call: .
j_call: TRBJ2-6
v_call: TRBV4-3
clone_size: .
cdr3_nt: TGCGCCAGCAGCCGGGACACGAGCTCTGGGGCCAACGTCCTGACTTTC
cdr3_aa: CASSRDTSSGANVLTF

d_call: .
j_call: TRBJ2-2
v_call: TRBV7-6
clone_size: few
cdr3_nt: TGTGCCAGCAGCTCTTATGGAGAAAACACCGGGGAGCTGTTTTTT
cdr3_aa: CASSSYGENTGELFF

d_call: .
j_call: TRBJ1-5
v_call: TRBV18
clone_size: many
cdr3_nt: TGTGCCAGCTCACCTTCGGGGGCGAATCAGCCCCAGCATTTT
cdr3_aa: CASSPSGANQPQHF

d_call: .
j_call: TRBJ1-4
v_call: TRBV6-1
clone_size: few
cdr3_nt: TGTGCCACGAAGCCCAACAGGGTCCCTAATGAAAAACTGTTTTTT
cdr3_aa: CATKPNRVPNEKLFF

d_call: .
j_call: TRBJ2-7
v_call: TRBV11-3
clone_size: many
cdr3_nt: TGTGCCAGCAGCTTGTTGACTAGTTCGAACGAGCAGTACTTC
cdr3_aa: CASSLLTSSNEQYF

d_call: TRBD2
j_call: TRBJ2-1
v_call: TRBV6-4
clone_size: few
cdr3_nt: TGTGCCAGCAGTGACCAGGGACTAGCGGGATACAATGAGCAGTTCTTC
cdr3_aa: CASSDQGLAGYNEQFF

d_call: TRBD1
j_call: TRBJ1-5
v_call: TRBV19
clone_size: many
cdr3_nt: TGTGCCAGTAGTATTGACAGGGATCGGCCCCAGCATTTT
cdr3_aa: CASSIDRDRPQHF

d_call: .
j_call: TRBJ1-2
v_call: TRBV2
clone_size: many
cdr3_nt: TGTGCCAGCAGGGAAGAGGGAAGGCATGGCTACACCTTC
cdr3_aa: CASREEGRHGYTF

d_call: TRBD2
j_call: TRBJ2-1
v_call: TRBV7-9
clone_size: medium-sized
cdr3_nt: TGTGCCAGCAGCTTAGGAATGTTTCGGAGACTAGCGGCCGGCAATGAGCAGTTCTTC
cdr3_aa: CASSLGMFRRLAAGNEQFF

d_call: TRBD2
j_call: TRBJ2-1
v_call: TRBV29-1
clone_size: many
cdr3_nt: TGCAGCGTTGAAGGTCTAGCGGGCTCCTACAATGAGCAGTTCTTC
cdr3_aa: CSVEGLAGSYNEQFF

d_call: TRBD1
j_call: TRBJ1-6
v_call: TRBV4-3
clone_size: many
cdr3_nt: TGCGCCAGCAGCCTCCGGGACAGGAGTTACTCACCCCTCCACTTT
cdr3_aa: CASSLRDRSYSPLHF

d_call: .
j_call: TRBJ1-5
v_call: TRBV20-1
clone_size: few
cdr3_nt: TGCAGTGCTAGTCAGGGTTATAGCAATCAGCCCCAGCATTTT
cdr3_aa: CSASQGYSNQPQHF

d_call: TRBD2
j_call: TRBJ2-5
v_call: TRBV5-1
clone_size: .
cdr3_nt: TGCGCCAGCAGCACCGGGACTAGCGGGACGCAAGAGACCCAGTACTTC
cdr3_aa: CASSTGTSGTQETQYF

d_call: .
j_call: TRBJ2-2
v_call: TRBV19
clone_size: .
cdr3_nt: TGTGCCAGTACTCGACGGGGAAGCACCGGGGAGCTGTTTTTT
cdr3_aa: CASTRRGSTGELFF

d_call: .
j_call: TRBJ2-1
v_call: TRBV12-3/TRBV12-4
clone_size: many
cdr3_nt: TGTGCCAGCAGTCAATACAATGAGCAGTTCTTC
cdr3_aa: CASSQYNEQFF

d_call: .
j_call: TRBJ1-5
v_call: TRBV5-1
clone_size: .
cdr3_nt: TGCGCCAGCAGAAGGGGCCAAAGTTGGCCCCAGCATTTT
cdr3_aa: CASRRGQSWPQHF

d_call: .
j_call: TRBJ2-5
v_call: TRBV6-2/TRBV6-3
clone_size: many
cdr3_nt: TGTGCCAGCAACAAATGGGACACAATCCAAGAGACCCAGTACTTC
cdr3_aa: CASNKWDTIQETQYF

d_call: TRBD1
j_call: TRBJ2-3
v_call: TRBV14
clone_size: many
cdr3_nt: TGTGCCAGCAGCCAAGGACCTTCACAGGGGGCGAGCACAGATACGCAGTATTTT
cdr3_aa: CASSQGPSQGASTDTQYF

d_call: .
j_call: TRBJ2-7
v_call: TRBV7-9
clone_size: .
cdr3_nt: TGTGCCAGCAGCTTACCAGCGACCGGAGAGCGTGAGCAGTACTTC
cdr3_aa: CASSLPATGEREQYF

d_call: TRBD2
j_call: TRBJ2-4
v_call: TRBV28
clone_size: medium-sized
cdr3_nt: TGTGCCAGCAGGGTAGCGGGAGACGTCCTACTAGCCAAAAACATTCAGTACTTC
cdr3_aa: CASRVAGDVLLAKNIQYF

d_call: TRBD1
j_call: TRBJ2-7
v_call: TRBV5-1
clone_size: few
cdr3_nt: TGCGCCAGCAGCCAGGACAGGCGTAGAGAGCAGTACTTC
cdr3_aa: CASSQDRRREQYF

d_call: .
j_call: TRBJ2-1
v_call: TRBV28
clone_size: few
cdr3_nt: TGTGCCAGCACGTGGGGTCAATACGAGCAGTTCTTC
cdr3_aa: CASTWGQYEQFF

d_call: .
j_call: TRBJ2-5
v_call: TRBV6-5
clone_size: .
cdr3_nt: TGTGCCAGCAGTTACTCGCCCTCGACTAGGGGCAGGGAGACCCAGTACTTC
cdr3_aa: CASSYSPSTRGRETQYF

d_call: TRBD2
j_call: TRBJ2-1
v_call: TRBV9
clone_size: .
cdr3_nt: TGTGCCAGCAGCCCCGGATCTTTAGCGGGAAAGCCCTACAATGAGCAGTTCTTC
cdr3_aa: CASSPGSLAGKPYNEQFF

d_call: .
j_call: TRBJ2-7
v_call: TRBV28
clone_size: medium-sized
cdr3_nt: TGTGCCAGCAGTCGACAGTACGAGCAGTACTTC
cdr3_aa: CASSRQYEQYF

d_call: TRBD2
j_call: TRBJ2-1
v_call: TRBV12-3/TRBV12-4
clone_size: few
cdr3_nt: TGTGCCAGCACCCCGGGACTAGGATATGAGCAGTTCTTC
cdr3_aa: CASTPGLGYEQFF

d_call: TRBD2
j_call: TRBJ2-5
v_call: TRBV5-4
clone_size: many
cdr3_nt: TGTGCCAGCAGCCCCTTAGCGGGAGGGGGAGAGACCCAGTACTTC
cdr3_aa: CASSPLAGGGETQYF

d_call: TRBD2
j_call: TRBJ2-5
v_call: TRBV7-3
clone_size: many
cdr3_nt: TGTGCCAGCAGTCGACTAGCGGGAGGTAGAGAGACCCAGTACTTC
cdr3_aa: CASSRLAGGRETQYF

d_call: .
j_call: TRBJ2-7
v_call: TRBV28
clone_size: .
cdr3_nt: TGTGCCAGCAGCCCGCCCCAGGGTAGATACGAGCAGTACTTC
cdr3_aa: CASSPPQGRYEQYF

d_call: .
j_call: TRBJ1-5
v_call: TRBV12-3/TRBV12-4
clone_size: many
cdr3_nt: TGTGCCAGCAGTTTGCCGGGCAGCAATCAGCCCCAGCATTTT
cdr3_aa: CASSLPGSNQPQHF

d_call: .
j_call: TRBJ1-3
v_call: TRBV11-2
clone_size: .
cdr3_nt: TGTGCCAGCAGCCCGTGGACTCAGAGCTCTGGAAACACCATATATTTT
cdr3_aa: CASSPWTQSSGNTIYF

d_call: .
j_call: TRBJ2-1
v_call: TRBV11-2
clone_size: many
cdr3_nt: TGTGCCAGCAGCTTAGACGGGAACTCCTACAATGAGCAGTTCTTC
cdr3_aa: CASSLDGNSYNEQFF

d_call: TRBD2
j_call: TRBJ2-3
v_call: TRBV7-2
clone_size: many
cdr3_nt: TGTGCCAGCAGCTTGGGGACTAGGGGAGATACGCAGTATTTT
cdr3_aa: CASSLGTRGDTQYF

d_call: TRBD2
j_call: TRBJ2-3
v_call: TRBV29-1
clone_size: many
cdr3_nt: TGCAGCGTTTCAGGGACTAGCGGGAGAGATACGCAGTATTTT
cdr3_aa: CSVSGTSGRDTQYF

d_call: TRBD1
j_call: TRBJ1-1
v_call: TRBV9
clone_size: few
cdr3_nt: TGTGCCAGCAGCGTCACTCAGGGGGTGTCTGAAGCTTTCTTT
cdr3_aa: CASSVTQGVSEAFF

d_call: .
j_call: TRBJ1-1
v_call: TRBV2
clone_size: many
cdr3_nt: TGTGCCAGCAGTGTTGGGAACACTGAAGCTTTCTTT
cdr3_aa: CASSVGNTEAFF

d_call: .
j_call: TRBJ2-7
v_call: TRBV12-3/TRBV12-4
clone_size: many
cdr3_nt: TGTGCCAGCAGTCCTCCGACAGGGGCCCCCGGGACTAGGGTAGGCGAGCAGTACTTC
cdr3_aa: CASSPPTGAPGTRVGEQYF

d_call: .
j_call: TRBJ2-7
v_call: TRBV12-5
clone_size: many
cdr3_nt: TGTGCTAGTGGTAATCCTACAGGAGGGGAGCAGTACTTC
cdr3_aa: CASGNPTGGEQYF

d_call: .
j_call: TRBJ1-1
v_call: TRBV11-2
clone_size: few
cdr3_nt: TGTGCCAGCAGCTTTTTCCCCGGGATGAACACTGAAGCTTTCTTT
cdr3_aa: CASSFFPGMNTEAFF

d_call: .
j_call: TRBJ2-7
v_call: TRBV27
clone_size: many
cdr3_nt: TGTGCCAGCAGTTTATCAGCCGGGACATCCCGGTACGAGCAGTACTTC
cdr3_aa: CASSLSAGTSRYEQYF

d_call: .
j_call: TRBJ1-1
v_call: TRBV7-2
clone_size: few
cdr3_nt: TGTGCCAGCAGCCTCGGGGGGGTAGAAGCTTTCTTT
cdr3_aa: CASSLGGVEAFF

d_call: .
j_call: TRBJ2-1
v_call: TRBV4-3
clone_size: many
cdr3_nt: TGCGCCAGCAGCCAAGATATGGGGGGCTCCTACAATGAGCAGTTCTTC
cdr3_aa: CASSQDMGGSYNEQFF

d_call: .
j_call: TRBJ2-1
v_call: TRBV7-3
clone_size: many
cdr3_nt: TGTGCCAGCAGCCCCGACTCTTTGGGGCCTTCCGTCTTC
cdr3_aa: CASSPDSLGPSVF

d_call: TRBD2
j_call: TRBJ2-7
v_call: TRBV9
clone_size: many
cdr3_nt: TGTGCCAGCAGCCGTGGGACTAGCGGAGTCTACGAGCAGTACTTC
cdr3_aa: CASSRGTSGVYEQYF

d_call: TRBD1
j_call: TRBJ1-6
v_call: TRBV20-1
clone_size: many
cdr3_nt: TGCAGTGCTAGACCGGACAGGGCTGGGTCACCCCTCCACTTT
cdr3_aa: CSARPDRAGSPLHF

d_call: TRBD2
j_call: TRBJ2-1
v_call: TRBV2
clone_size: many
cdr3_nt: TGTGCCAGCAGAGGACTAGCGGCAAACAATGAGCAGTTCTTC
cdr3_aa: CASRGLAANNEQFF

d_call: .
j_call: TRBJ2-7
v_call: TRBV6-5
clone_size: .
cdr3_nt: TGTGCCAGCACGTCGACGTCCTACGAGCAGTACTTC
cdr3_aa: CASTSTSYEQYF

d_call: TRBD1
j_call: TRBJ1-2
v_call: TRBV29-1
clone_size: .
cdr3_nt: TGCAGCGTTGTACAGGGGGGTATGGGCTACACCTTC
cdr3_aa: CSVVQGGMGYTF